This TCR beta chain appears in the sequencing data of a study of T-cell reconstitution after alpha-beta-depleted transplantation in children. Whole-study results and caveats: Reported findings indicate that, about two months after transplant, alpha-beta T cells came from several hundred expanded clones, which were derived from non-depleted graft cells. TCRbeta diversity was high at day 60 in some patients (a result of surviving recipient T cells and thymic progenitors). One year post-transplant, T-cell counts and diversity were largely derived from T cells produced anew.

The CDR3 has 14 residues. Trimming took 1 base from V and 1 from J, leaving 7 bases between them. From germline, CDR1 is SGHDN and CDR2 FVKESK. Using unique molecular identifiers, the investigators prepared the TCRbeta library. TCRdb reprocessed the PCR reads via MiXCR and lists one record per CDR3 protein. The sample lists 480,000 or so distinct CDR3 sequences, 10% occurring once. This clonotype was detected ten times or more. Its specificity is not known. The chain joins TRBV14 to TRBJ1-1; D not resolved. The sequence was collected from a child aged 2-15 years with inherited bone marrow failure, due to receive a stem cell transplant. Specimen: PBMCs, collected before TCRalphabeta/CD19-depleted stem cell transplant. The CDR3 DNA follows: TGTGCCAGCAGCCAAGTCATCGGGAACACTGAAGCTTTCTTT. Its protein product is CASSQVIGNTEAFF.